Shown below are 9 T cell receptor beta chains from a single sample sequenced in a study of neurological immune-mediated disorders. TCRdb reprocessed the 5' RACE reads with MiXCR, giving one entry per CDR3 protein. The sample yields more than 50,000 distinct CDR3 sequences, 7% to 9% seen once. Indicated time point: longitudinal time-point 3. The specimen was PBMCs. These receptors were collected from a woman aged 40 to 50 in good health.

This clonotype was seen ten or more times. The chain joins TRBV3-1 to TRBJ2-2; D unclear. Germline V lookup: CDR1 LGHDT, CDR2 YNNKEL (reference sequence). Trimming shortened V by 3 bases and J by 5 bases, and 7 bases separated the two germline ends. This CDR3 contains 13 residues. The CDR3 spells CASSHTDTGELFF. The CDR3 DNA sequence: TGTGCCAGCAGCCATACAGATACCGGGGAGCTGTTTTTT.

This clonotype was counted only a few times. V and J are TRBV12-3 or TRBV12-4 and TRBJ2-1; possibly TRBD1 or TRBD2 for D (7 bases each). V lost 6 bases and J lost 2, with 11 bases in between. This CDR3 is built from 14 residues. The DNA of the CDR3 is TGTGCCAGCAGGGGAGGGACAGCCTACAATGAGCAGTTCTTC. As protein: CASRGGTAYNEQFF.

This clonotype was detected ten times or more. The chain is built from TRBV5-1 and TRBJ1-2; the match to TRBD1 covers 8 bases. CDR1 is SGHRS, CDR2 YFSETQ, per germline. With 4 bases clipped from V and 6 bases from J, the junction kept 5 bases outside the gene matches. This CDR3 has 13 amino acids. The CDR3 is CASSLTGEDGYTF. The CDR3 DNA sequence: TGCGCCAGCAGCCTGACAGGGGAGGATGGCTACACCTTC.

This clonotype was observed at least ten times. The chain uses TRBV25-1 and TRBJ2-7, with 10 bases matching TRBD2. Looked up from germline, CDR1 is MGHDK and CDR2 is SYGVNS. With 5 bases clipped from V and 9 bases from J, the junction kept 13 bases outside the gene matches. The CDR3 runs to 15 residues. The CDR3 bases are TGTGCCAGCAGTTCCGCTAGCGGGAGTTTACCAGTGCAGTACTTC. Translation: CASSSASGSLPVQYF.

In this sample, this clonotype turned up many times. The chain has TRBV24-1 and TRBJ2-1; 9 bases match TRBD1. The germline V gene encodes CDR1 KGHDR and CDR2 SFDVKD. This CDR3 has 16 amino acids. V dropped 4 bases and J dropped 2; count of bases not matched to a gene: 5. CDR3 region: CATSDPGQGTYNEQFF. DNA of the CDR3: TGTGCCACCAGTGACCCAGGACAGGGGACCTACAATGAGCAGTTCTTC.

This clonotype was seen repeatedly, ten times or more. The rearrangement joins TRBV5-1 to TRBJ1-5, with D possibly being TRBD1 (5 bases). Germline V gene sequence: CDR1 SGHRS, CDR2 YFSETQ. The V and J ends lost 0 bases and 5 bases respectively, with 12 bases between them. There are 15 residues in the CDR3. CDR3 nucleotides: TGCGCCAGCAGCTTGGTTCCCGGGGGTGATCAGCCCCAGCATTTT. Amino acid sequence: CASSLVPGGDQPQHF.

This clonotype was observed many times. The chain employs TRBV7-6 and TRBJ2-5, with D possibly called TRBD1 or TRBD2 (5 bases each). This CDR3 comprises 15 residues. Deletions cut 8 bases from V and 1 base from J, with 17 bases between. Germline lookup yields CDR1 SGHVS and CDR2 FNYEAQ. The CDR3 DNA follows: TGTGCCAGCCCAGCTTTTTCGGGGACCCAAGAGACCCAGTACTTC. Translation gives CASPAFSGTQETQYF.

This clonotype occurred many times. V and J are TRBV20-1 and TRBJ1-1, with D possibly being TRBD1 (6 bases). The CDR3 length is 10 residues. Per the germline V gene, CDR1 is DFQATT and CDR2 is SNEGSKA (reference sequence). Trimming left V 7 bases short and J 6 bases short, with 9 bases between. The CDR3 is CSGRGAEAFF. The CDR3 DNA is TGCAGTGGAAGGGGGGCTGAAGCTTTCTTT.

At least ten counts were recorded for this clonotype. The CDR3 region has the DNA TGCGCCAGCAGTGAGTGGGTCAACTACGAGCAGTACTTC. Residues: CASSEWVNYEQYF. The genes are TRBV10-2 and TRBJ2-7; no clear D gene. Trimming stripped 1 base from V and 3 bases from J, with 7 bases between. The V gene's germline CDR1 is WSHSY and CDR2 SAAADI. The CDR3 has 13 amino acids.